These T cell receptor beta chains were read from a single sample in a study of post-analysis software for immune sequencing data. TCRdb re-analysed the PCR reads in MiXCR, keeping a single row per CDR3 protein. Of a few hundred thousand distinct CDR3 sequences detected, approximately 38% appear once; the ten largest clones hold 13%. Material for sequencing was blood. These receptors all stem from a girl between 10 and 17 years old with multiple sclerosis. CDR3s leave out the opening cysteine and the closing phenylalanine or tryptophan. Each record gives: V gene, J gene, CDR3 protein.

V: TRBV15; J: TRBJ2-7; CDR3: ATSETGVKNEQY
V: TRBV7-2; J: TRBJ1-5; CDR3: ASSFDLGNQPQH
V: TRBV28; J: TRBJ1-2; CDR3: ASSLLPTVTFNYGYT
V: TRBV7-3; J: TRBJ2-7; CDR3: ASSPTGYYEQY
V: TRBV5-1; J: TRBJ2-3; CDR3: ASSLGRPTDTQY
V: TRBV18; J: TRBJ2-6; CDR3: ASSPTVAGPQPAGANVLT
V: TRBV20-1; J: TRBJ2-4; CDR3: SARDLDQRGGPKNIQY
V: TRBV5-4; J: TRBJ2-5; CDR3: ASSSQTGSKETQY
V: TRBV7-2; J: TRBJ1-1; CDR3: ASSLWSGQNTEAF
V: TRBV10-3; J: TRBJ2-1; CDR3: AISESMGGGFYNEQF
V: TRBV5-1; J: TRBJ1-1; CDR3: ASRGEGGQSTEAF
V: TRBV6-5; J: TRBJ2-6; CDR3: ASSYSRLGSGANVLT
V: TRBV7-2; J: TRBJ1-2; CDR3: ASSLVLRGTTDNYGYT
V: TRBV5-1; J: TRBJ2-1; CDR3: ASSFGPPGGEQF
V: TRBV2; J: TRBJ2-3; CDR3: ASSPLWGRDTQY
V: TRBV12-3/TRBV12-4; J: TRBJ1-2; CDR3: ASSSPLDRGLWGYT
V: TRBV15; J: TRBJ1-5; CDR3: ATSTGQGYQPQH
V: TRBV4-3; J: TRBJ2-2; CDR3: ASSQRTGNTGELF
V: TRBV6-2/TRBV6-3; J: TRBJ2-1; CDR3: ASSYGTSWNEQF
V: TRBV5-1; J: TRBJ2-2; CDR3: ASSTDRGGELF
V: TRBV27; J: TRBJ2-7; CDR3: ASSFGGGLPYEQY
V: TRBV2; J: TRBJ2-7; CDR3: ASSEDRDPPPYEQY
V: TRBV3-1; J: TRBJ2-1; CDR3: ASSPMSGGANEQF
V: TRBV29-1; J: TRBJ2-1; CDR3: SAARQGLGNEQF
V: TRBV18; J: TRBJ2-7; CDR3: ASSPKQGTYEQY
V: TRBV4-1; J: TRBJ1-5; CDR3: ASSQEGLSNQPQH
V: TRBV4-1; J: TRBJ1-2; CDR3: ASSQSRDRGYGYT
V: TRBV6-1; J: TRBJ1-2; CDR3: ASTNRQHLYYGYT
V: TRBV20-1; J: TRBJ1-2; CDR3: SAGGPVYGYT
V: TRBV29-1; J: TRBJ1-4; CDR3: SVAQQGRNEKLF
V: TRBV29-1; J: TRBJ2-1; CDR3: SVDPSGLRNEQF
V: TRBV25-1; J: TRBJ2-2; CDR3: ASSELGGNTGELF
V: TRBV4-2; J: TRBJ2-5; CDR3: ASSQESRETQY
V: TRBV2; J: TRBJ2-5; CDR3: ASTDPRKEETQY
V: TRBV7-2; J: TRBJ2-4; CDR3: ASSLGGFDRAKNIQY
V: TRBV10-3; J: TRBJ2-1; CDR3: AISEWGTTTENEQF
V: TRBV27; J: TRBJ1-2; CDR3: ASSRTGWGYGYT
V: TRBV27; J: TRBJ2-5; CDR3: ASSFAGQETQY
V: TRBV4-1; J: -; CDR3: ASSQGITSGLYEQY
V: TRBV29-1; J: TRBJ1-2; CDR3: SVEDLLGTVSYGYT
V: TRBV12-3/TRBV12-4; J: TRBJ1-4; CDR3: ASSGGQLF
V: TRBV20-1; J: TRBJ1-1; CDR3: SILKEAF
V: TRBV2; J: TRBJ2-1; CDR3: ASSERSILSDEQF
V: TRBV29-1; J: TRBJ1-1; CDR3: SVKAVNTEAF
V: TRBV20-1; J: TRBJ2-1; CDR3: SARGGGPYNEQF
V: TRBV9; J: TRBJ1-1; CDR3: ASSLPPEMNTEAF
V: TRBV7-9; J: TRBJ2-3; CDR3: ASSLDYTQY
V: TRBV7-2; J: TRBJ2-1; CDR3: ASSSGRGFVEQF
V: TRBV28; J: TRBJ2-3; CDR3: ASGRTSGGTDTQY
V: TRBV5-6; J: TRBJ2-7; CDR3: ASSLISGTGAYEQY
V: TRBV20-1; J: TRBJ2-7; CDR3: SASPTGGPLRGEQY
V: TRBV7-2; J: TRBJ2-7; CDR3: ASSPRTSGNEQY